Listed below are T cell receptor beta chains from one sample, sequenced in a study of blood T cell repertoires in COVID-19. Produced via immunoSEQ multiplex PCR; TCRdb's table is partial and in-frame only. Here the sample spans about 170,000 clones, approximately 79% being singletons. Sample: PBMCs or T cells enriched from blood (not recorded which). Source of these receptors: a woman in her 70s in a cohort exposed to, infected with or recovered from COVID-19 (not recorded which). Both conserved end residues are part of each CDR3. D genes are given only for firm matches. Some rows mark clone size as missing; the rest say once, few, many or name a class of expanded clone.

length: 13; size: NA; V: TRBV7-2; J: TRBJ2-7; D: NA; CDR3: CASSLDRVYEQYF; DNA: TGTGCCAGCAGCTTAGACAGGGTCTACGAGCAGTACTTC
length: 15; size: NA; V: TRBV7-3; J: TRBJ2-2; D: NA; CDR3: CASSFGAGRPGELFF; DNA: TGTGCCAGCAGCTTCGGGGCAGGGAGGCCCGGGGAGCTGTTTTTT
length: 15; size: NA; V: TRBV18; J: TRBJ1-5; D: NA; CDR3: CASSPSSRGNQPQHF; DNA: TGTGCCAGCTCACCTTCGTCCAGGGGTAATCAGCCCCAGCATTTT
length: 16; size: NA; V: TRBV4-3; J: TRBJ2-3; D: NA; CDR3: CASSQDGSPSADTQYF; DNA: TGCGCCAGCAGCCAAGATGGATCTCCTAGCGCAGATACGCAGTATTTT
length: 11; size: few; V: TRBV2; J: TRBJ2-5; D: NA; CDR3: CASSPERTQYF; DNA: TGTGCCAGCAGTCCCGAGCGGACCCAGTACTTC
length: 15; size: NA; V: TRBV28; J: TRBJ2-1; D: NA; CDR3: CASSPALGSYNEQFF; DNA: TGTGCCAGCAGTCCCGCACTAGGCTCCTACAATGAGCAGTTCTTC
length: 15; size: few; V: TRBV7-2; J: TRBJ2-6; D: NA; CDR3: CASSLASSGANVLTF; DNA: TGTGCCAGCAGCTTAGCCAGCTCTGGGGCCAACGTCCTGACTTTC
length: 16; size: NA; V: TRBV27; J: TRBJ2-7; D: NA; CDR3: CASSLGIRGDYREQYF; DNA: TGTGCCAGCAGTTTAGGTATAAGGGGGGACTACCGCGAGCAGTACTTC
length: 15; size: NA; V: TRBV7-2; J: TRBJ2-4; D: NA; CDR3: CASSQNARAKNIQYF; DNA: TGTGCCAGCAGTCAAAATGCCCGAGCTAAAAACATTCAGTACTTC
length: 15; size: NA; V: TRBV4-1; J: TRBJ2-7; D: TRBD2; CDR3: CASSQVGGDLEEQYF; DNA: TGCGCCAGCAGCCAAGTGGGGGGGGATCTGGAAGAGCAGTACTTC
length: 16; size: NA; V: TRBV5-1; J: TRBJ2-7; D: NA; CDR3: CASSPSGGHLSYEQYF; DNA: TGCGCCAGCAGCCCCTCGGGCGGGCACCTTTCCTACGAGCAGTACTTC
length: 14; size: NA; V: TRBV5-8; J: TRBJ2-7; D: TRBD2; CDR3: CASSITGLTSGSYF; DNA: TGTGCCAGCAGCATCACAGGGCTAACTAGCGGATCGTACTTC
length: 13; size: NA; V: TRBV5-1; J: TRBJ1-1; D: NA; CDR3: CASSLYGGTEAFF; DNA: TGCGCCAGCAGCTTGTATGGGGGGACTGAAGCTTTCTTT
length: 11; size: NA; V: TRBV6-5; J: TRBJ2-3; D: NA; CDR3: CASSGAYTQYF; DNA: TGTGCCAGTTCGGGAGCTTATACGCAGTATTTT
length: 14; size: NA; V: TRBV2; J: TRBJ1-1; D: NA; CDR3: CASMNRVVNTEAFF; DNA: TGTGCCAGCATGAATCGGGTGGTAAACACTGAAGCTTTCTTT
length: 19; size: NA; V: TRBV18; J: TRBJ2-1; D: TRBD2; CDR3: CASSTLGLAGGPSYNEQFF; DNA: TGTGCCAGCTCAACCCTCGGGCTAGCGGGAGGACCCTCCTACAATGAGCAGTTCTTC
length: 16; size: few; V: TRBV10-3; J: TRBJ2-6; D: TRBD1; CDR3: CAISPGQTSGANVLTF; DNA: TGTGCCATCAGTCCGGGACAGACCTCTGGGGCCAACGTCCTGACTTTC
length: 16; size: NA; V: TRBV21-1; J: TRBJ2-1; D: NA; CDR3: CASSQDRAYYYNEQFF; DNA: TGTGCCAGCAGCCAGGACAGGGCCTATTACTACAATGAGCAGTTCTTC
length: 19; size: NA; V: TRBV4-2; J: TRBJ2-3; D: NA; CDR3: CASSPSEGRGAVSTDTQYF; DNA: TGTGCCAGCAGCCCCTCGGAGGGCCGGGGGGCGGTTAGCACAGATACGCAGTATTTT
length: 14; size: NA; V: TRBV6-5; J: TRBJ2-7; D: NA; CDR3: CASRGGGGVSEQYF; DNA: TGTGCCAGCAGGGGGGGTGGAGGGGTGAGCGAGCAGTACTTC
length: 11; size: NA; V: TRBV29-1; J: TRBJ2-5; D: NA; CDR3: CSVVLRETQYF; DNA: TGCAGCGTTGTTCTTCGGGAGACCCAGTACTTC
length: 15; size: NA; V: TRBV28; J: TRBJ1-2; D: TRBD1; CDR3: CATSAGGDPGYGYTF; DNA: TGTGCCACCTCGGCAGGGGGCGATCCGGGATATGGCTACACCTTC
length: 17; size: NA; V: TRBV9; J: TRBJ1-3; D: NA; CDR3: CASSPSIGNAGGNTIYF; DNA: TGTGCCAGCAGTCCCTCAATTGGGAACGCGGGCGGAAACACCATATATTTT
length: 15; size: once; V: TRBV4-2; J: TRBJ1-5; D: NA; CDR3: CASSQEGSLNQPQHF; DNA: TGTGCCAGCAGCCAAGAGGGTAGCCTCAATCAGCCCCAGCATTTT
length: 15; size: NA; V: TRBV18; J: TRBJ2-2; D: NA; CDR3: CASSPSSGNTGELFF; DNA: TGTGCCAGCTCACCATCGAGCGGGAACACCGGGGAGCTGTTTTTT
length: 15; size: NA; V: TRBV4-2; J: TRBJ2-5; D: TRBD2; CDR3: CASSHPGTSQETQYF; DNA: TGTGCCAGCAGCCACCCAGGGACTAGTCAAGAGACCCAGTACTTC
length: 16; size: few; V: TRBV6-1; J: TRBJ2-5; D: TRBD2; CDR3: CASSEPRGGLQETQYF; DNA: TGTGCCAGCAGTGAACCCCGCGGGGGGCTTCAAGAGACCCAGTACTTC
length: 14; size: NA; V: TRBV12-5; J: TRBJ1-1; D: NA; CDR3: CASAPDSHPAEAFF; DNA: TGTGCTAGTGCCCCGGACAGCCACCCAGCCGAAGCTTTCTTT
length: 14; size: NA; V: TRBV19; J: TRBJ2-7; D: NA; CDR3: CASRVGPSFYEQYF; DNA: TGTGCCAGCCGGGTGGGGCCCTCGTTCTACGAGCAGTACTTC
length: 15; size: NA; V: TRBV24-1; J: TRBJ2-7; D: TRBD1; CDR3: CATSAGTGGTYEQYF; DNA: TGTGCCACCAGTGCCGGGACAGGGGGTACCTACGAGCAGTACTTC
length: 15; size: NA; V: TRBV4-1; J: TRBJ1-2; D: NA; CDR3: CASSQDRGGDYGYTF; DNA: TGCGCCAGCAGCCAAGATCGGGGGGGGGACTATGGCTACACCTTC
length: 15; size: NA; V: TRBV6-5; J: TRBJ1-1; D: TRBD1; CDR3: CASSLGFTGVHEAFF; DNA: TGTGCCAGCAGCCTAGGATTCACAGGGGTCCATGAAGCTTTCTTT
length: 15; size: NA; V: TRBV5-1; J: TRBJ2-2; D: TRBD1; CDR3: CASSLDVTGAGELFF; DNA: TGCGCCAGCAGCTTGGATGTGACAGGGGCCGGGGAGCTGTTTTTT
length: 13; size: NA; V: TRBV18; J: TRBJ2-5; D: NA; CDR3: CASSPLAEETQYF; DNA: TGTGCCAGCTCACCACTAGCAGAGGAGACCCAGTACTTC
length: 20; size: NA; V: TRBV5-1; J: TRBJ2-2; D: TRBD2; CDR3: CASSHPGLAGGSRYTGELFF; DNA: TGCGCCAGCAGCCACCCCGGACTAGCGGGAGGGTCTCGATACACCGGGGAGCTGTTTTTT
length: 13; size: NA; V: TRBV28; J: TRBJ2-7; D: NA; CDR3: CASSEVIGDEQYF; DNA: TGTGCCAGCAGTGAGGTTATCGGCGACGAGCAGTACTTC
length: 18; size: NA; V: TRBV5-1; J: TRBJ1-4; D: TRBD1; CDR3: CASSLVGQARVTNEKLFF; DNA: TGCGCCAGCAGCTTGGTAGGACAGGCCCGGGTGACTAATGAAAAACTGTTTTTT
length: 16; size: NA; V: TRBV5-1; J: TRBJ2-5; D: TRBD2; CDR3: CASSLGIAGPQETQYF; DNA: TGCGCCAGCAGCTTGGGAATAGCGGGTCCACAAGAGACCCAGTACTTC
length: 16; size: NA; V: TRBV3-1/TRBV3-2; J: TRBJ2-5; D: TRBD2; CDR3: CASSQGSASGKETQYF; DNA: TGTGCCAGCAGCCAAGGCTCGGCTAGCGGGAAAGAGACCCAGTACTTC
length: 15; size: NA; V: TRBV7-2; J: TRBJ1-4; D: TRBD1; CDR3: CASSPRTGGDEKLFF; DNA: TGTGCCAGCAGCCCCAGGACAGGGGGCGACGAAAAACTGTTTTTT
length: 16; size: NA; V: TRBV4-3; J: TRBJ1-3; D: NA; CDR3: CASSSGRGSSGNTIYF; DNA: TGCGCCAGCAGCTCGGGGAGAGGTTCCTCTGGAAACACCATATATTTT
length: 14; size: few; V: TRBV5-1; J: TRBJ2-3; D: TRBD2; CDR3: CASSREAGRDTQYF; DNA: TGCGCCAGCAGCCGCGAAGCGGGAAGAGATACGCAGTATTTT
length: 14; size: NA; V: TRBV7-9; J: TRBJ2-3; D: TRBD1; CDR3: CASSLGQGGDTQYF; DNA: TGTGCCAGCAGCTTGGGACAGGGAGGAGATACGCAGTATTTT
length: 15; size: NA; V: TRBV7-2; J: TRBJ2-3; D: NA; CDR3: CASSLEAHSTDTQYF; DNA: TGTGCCAGCAGCTTAGAAGCCCATAGCACAGATACGCAGTATTTT
length: 14; size: NA; V: TRBV6-6; J: TRBJ2-5; D: NA; CDR3: CASSPRESGETQYF; DNA: TGTGCCAGCAGTCCCAGGGAATCAGGAGAGACCCAGTACTTC
length: 15; size: NA; V: TRBV5-1; J: TRBJ2-1; D: TRBD2; CDR3: CASSLGSGRAHEQFF; DNA: TGCGCCAGCAGCTTGGGTAGCGGGAGGGCCCATGAGCAGTTCTTC
length: 14; size: NA; V: TRBV28; J: TRBJ1-4; D: NA; CDR3: CASRWGLTNEKLFF; DNA: TGTGCCAGCAGATGGGGGCTCACTAATGAAAAACTGTTTTTT
length: 13; size: NA; V: TRBV29-1; J: TRBJ2-1; D: TRBD2; CDR3: CSVEGGSFNEQFF; DNA: TGCAGCGTTGAGGGCGGGAGTTTTAATGAGCAGTTCTTC
length: 16; size: NA; V: TRBV4-2; J: TRBJ1-5; D: TRBD1; CDR3: CASSQVEGQGNQPQHF; DNA: TGTGCCAGCAGCCAAGTCGAGGGACAGGGTAATCAGCCCCAGCATTTT
length: 15; size: few; V: TRBV28; J: TRBJ2-7; D: NA; CDR3: CASGLGQGAPYEQYF; DNA: TGTGCCAGCGGACTAGGACAGGGTGCACCCTACGAGCAGTACTTC
length: 14; size: NA; V: TRBV11-3; J: TRBJ1-1; D: NA; CDR3: CASSLSGVNTEAFF; DNA: TGTGCCAGCAGCTTGTCAGGGGTAAACACTGAAGCTTTCTTT
length: 14; size: NA; V: TRBV4-1; J: TRBJ2-3; D: NA; CDR3: CASSQETALDTQYF; DNA: TGCGCCAGCAGCCAAGAGACAGCCTTAGATACGCAGTATTTT